The clone carrying this T cell receptor beta chain was detected only a few times. Its antigen is currently unknown. Scientists made TCR beta libraries using quantitative 5'-RACE with molecular barcodes. Each CDR3 protein gets one entry after TCRdb re-called the 5' RACE reads with MiXCR. The repertoire holds a few hundred thousand distinct CDR3 sequences, with about 20% as singletons. These data are taken from a study of CD8 T cells in ankylosing spondylitis. Study results and limitations: Disease-linked clones bore a CD8+ phenotype, appearing relatively rarely in peripheral blood. A motif of 7 or 8 highly homologous TCR beta variants was seen as apparently characteristic of ankylosing spondylitis blood.

This CDR3 is built from 15 residues. V lost 2 bases to trimming and J lost 1 base; unmatched junction nucleotides: 2. Looked up from germline, CDR1 is WNHNN and CDR2 is SYGVQD (reference sequence). The receptor was isolated from a male donor with ankylosing spondylitis. The sample was blood, either unsorted or a sorted T cell fraction (not recorded which). The V call is TRBV10-1, the J call TRBJ2-3; 8 nucleotides match TRBD2. CDR3 in DNA: TGCGCCAGCAGTGAGGGTAGCGGGGGCACAGATACGCAGTATTTT. The encoded protein is CASSEGSGGTDTQYF.